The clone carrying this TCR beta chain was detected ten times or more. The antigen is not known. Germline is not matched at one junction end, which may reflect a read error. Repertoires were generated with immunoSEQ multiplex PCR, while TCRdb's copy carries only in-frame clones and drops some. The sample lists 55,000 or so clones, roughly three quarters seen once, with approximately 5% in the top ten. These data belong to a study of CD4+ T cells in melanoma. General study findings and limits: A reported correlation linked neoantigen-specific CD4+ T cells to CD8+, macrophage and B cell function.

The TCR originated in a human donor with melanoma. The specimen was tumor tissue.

CDR3 region: CASSQGTGVAYEQYF. As DNA, the CDR3 is TGCGCCAGCAGCCAAGGGACAGGGGTAGCCTACGAGCAGTACTTC. The chain joins TRBV5-5 to TRBJ2-7, with TRBD1 matching over 10 bases. This CDR3 has 15 amino acids. Germline values: CDR1 SGHKS, CDR2 YYEKEE (reference sequence).